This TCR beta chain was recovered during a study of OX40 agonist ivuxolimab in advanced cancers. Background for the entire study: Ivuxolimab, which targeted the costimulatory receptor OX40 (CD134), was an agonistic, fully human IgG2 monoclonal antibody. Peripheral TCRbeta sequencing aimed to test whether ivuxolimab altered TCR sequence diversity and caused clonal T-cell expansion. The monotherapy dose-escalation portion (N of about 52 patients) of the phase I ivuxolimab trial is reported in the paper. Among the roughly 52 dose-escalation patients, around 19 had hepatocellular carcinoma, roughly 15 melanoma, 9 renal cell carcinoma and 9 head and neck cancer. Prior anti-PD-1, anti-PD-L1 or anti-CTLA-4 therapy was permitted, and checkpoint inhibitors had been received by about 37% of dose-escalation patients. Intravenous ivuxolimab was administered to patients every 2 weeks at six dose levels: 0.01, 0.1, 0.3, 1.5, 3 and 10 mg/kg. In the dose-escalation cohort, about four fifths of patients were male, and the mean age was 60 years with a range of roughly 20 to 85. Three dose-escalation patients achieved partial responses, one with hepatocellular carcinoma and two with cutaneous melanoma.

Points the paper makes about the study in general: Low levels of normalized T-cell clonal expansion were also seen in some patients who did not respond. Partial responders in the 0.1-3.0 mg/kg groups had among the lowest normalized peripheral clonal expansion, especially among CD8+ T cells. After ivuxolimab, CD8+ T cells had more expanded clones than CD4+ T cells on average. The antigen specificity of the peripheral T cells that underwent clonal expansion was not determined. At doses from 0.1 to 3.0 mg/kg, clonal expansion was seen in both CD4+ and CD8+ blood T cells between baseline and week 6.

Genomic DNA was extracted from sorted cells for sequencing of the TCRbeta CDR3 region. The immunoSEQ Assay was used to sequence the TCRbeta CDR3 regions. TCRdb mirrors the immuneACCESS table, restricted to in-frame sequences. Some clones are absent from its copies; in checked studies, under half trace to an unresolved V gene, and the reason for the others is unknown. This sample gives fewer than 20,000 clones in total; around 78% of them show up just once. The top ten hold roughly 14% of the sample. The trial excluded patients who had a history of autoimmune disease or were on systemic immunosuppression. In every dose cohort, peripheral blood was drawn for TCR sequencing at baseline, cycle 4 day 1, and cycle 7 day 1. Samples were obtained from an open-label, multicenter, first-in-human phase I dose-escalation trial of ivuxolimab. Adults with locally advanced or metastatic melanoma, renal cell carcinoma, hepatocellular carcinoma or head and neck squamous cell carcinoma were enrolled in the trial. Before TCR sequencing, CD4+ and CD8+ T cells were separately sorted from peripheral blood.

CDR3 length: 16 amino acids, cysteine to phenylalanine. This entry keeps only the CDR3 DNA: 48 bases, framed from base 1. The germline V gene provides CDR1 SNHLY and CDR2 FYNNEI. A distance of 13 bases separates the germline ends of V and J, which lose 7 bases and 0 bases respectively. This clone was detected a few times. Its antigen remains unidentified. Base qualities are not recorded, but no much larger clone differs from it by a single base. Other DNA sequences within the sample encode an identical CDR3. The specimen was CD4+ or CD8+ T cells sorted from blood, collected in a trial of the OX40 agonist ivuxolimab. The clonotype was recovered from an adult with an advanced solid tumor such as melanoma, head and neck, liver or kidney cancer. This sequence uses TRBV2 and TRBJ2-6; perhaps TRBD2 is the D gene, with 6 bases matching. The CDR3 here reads CASTFDGSSGANVLTF. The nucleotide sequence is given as TGTGCCAGCACCTTTGACGGGAGCTCTGGGGCCAACGTCCTGACTTTC.